This T cell receptor beta chain was captured in a study of prognosis after radiotherapy for stage I lung cancer. Study context: Distant metastases arose in several patients, median roughly 7 months post-radiotherapy; fewer than 18 had no significant progression.

This clonotype was counted a single time. J gave up 5 bases and V 2 bases, and 8 bases lay outside the gene matches. Germline CDR1 is SQVTM and CDR2 is ANQGSEA. The CDR3 covers 16 residues. Amplification of the TCR beta CDR3 (from genomic DNA) was done by two-round multiplex PCR. Gene-specific TRBV and TRBJ primers were used in PCR round one. TCRdb analysed the multiplex PCR reads with MiXCR anew, one entry per CDR3 protein. The sample has 12,000 or so distinct CDR3 sequences; 30% to 40% are singletons. The material was PBMCs, obtained before or after stereotactic body radiation therapy (not recorded which). The rearrangement joins TRBV29-1 to TRBJ2-7; 14 bases line up with TRBD2. This TCR derives from a donor aged 50 or older with non-small cell lung cancer. The CDR3 sequence is CSVEFLGTSGRNEQYF. CDR3 sequence (DNA): TGCAGCGTTGAATTCCTCGGGACTAGCGGGAGAAACGAGCAGTACTTC.